A single sample gave rise to the 4 T cell receptor beta chains below, sequenced in a study of tumor-infiltrating lymphocytes in glioblastoma multiforme (dated by TCRdb to 2016 to 2017). This sample was sequenced with an Illumina HiSeq 2500. Using a modified ARM-PCR protocol with multiple V-beta primers and a C-beta primer, the team built TCRB libraries from RNA through three nested multiplex PCR rounds. The public reads were reprocessed in TCRdb via fastp at Q25 and MiXCR, keeping in-frame beta chains. Duplicate CDR3 protein sequences are folded into a single record with the most common DNA and genes. Across this sample there are about 12,000 distinct CDR3 sequences, with approximately 70% seen only once. Together, the top ten hold about 30% of the sample. The material sequenced was brain tumor tissue. Receptor source: a male donor with glioblastoma.

The chain employs TRBV6-5 and TRBJ2-5; possibly TRBD2 for D (5 bases). This CDR3 region has 14 residues. Trimming removed 5 bases from V and 3 bases from J, with 13 bases in between. The V gene's germline CDR1 is MNHEY and CDR2 SVGAGI. CDR3 DNA: TGTGCCAGCAGTACCGCCTCACTAGAAGAGACCCAGTACTTC. The encoded protein is CASSTASLEETQYF.

A note on this clonotype: One junction end disagrees with the germline gene, perhaps due to a read error. The chain joins TRBV6-6 to TRBJ1-4; D may be TRBD1 (6 bases). This CDR3 has 14 amino acids. The germline V gene encodes CDR1 MNHNY and CDR2 SVGAGI (reference sequence). The CDR3 nucleotides are TGTACCAGCAGTCACGGGACATTTCTAGGAAAACTGTTTTTT. Residues: CTSSHGTFLGKLFF.

Points on this clonotype: One end of the junction fails to match germline, which may point to a read error. The rearrangement joins TRBV6-6 to TRBJ1-2; no clear D gene. Germline V lookup: CDR1 MNHNY, CDR2 SVGAGI (reference sequence). This CDR3 spans 15 amino acids. The CDR3 nucleotides read TGTGCCAGCAGTTATTCGATCAATGCTAACAATGGCTACACCTTC. Translating it yields CASSYSINANNGYTF.

This chain uses TRBV11-2 with TRBJ2-3; 7 bases line up with TRBD2. Per germline, CDR1 SGHAT and CDR2 FQNNGV. The CDR3 contains 13 residues. V was pared by 2 bases and J by 5 bases, with 1 base of the junction left unmatched. CDR3 protein: CASSLLAEDTQYF. CDR3 nucleotide sequence: TGTGCCAGCAGCTTACTAGCGGAAGATACGCAGTATTTT.